Reported below is one TCR beta chain. The antigen remains unidentified. This record belongs to a study of CD8+ T cells in alopecia areata. Treatment here: oral pan-JAK inhibitor, 5-10 mg twice daily. Study-wide findings and caveats: Tofacitinib yielded significantly lower scalp clonality and fewer expanded CD8+ clones among the top 100. Throughout tofacitinib, many expanded lesional clones continued to persist in scalp and blood.

RNA, once extracted, was reverse transcribed into cDNA for use as the sequencing template. Repertoires were generated with immunoSEQ multiplex PCR, while TCRdb's copy carries only in-frame clones and drops some. The sample comprises 200,000 or so clones, more than 30% of which are singletons, and 0.4% to 0.55% rests with the top ten. The origin of this receptor is a human donor with alopecia areata. The input for sequencing was CD4+ T cells sorted from blood, taken at roughly week 30, from a patient treated with tofacitinib.

The CDR3 is CATSRDKVSTEAFF. CDR3 sequence (DNA): TGTGCCACCAGCAGAGACAAAGTGTCCACTGAAGCTTTCTTT. The V call is TRBV15, the J call TRBJ1-1; D remains unclear. The CDR3 totals 14 residues. Trimming cost V 0 bases and J 4 bases, with 9 bases left between them. The germline CDR1 and CDR2 sequences are LNHNV and YYDKDF (reference sequence).